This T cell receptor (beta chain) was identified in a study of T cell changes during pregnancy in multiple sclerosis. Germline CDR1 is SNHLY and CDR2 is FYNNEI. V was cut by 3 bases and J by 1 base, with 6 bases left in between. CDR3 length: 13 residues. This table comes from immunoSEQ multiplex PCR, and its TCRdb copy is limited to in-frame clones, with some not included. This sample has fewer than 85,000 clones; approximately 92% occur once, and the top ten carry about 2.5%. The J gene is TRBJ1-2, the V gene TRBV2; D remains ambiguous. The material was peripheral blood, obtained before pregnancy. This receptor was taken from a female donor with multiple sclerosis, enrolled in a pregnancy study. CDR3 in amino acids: CASSDDFNYGYTF. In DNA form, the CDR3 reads TGTGCCAGCAGTGACGACTTTAACTATGGCTACACCTTC. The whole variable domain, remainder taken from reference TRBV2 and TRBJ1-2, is EPEVTQTPSHQVTQMGQEVILRCVPISNHLYFYWYRQILGQKVEFLVSFYNNEISEKSEIFDDQFSVERPDGSNFTLKIRSTKLEDSAMYFCASSDDFNYGYTFGSGTRLTVV.